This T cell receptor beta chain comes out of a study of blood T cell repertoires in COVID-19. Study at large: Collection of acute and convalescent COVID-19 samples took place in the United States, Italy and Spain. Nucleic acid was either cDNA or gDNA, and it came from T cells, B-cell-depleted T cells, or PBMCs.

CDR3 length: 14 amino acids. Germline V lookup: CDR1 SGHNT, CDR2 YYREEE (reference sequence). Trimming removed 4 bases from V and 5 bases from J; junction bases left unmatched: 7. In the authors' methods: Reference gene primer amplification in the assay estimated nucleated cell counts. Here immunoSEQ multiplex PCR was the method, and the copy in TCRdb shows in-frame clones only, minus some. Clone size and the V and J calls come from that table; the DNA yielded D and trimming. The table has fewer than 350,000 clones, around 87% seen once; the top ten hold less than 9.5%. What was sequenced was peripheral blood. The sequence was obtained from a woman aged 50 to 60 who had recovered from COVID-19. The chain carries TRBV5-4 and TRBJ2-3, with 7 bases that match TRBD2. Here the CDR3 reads CASSQTGGIDTQYF. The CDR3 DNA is TGTGCCAGCAGCCAGACGGGGGGTATAGATACGCAGTATTTT.